This TCR beta chain was recorded in a study of early T cells in non-severe SARS-CoV-2 infection (dated by TCRdb to the early 2020s). For the study in its entirety: TCR sequencing used bulk RNA from unsorted whole blood, so alpha and beta chains could not be paired.

This clonotype was seen a few times. Its binding antigen is unknown. No base quality values were provided; no much bigger clone lies one nucleotide off. Receptors were amplified or captured by 5' RACE. Instrument on record: NextSeq 500. Unique molecular identifiers were attached to individual cDNA molecules in the TCR library protocol so that sequencing error and PCR bias could be corrected. Both TCR alpha and beta chains were sequenced, and tight co-correlation was observed between alpha and beta sequence abundances in each sample. As for how the authors treated the data: V gene, J gene and CDR3 annotation of TCR sequences was performed with Decombinator V4. Expanded TCRs were defined as changing significantly between any two time points under a Poisson model with p below 0.0001. TCR abundances were normalised to the total number of TCRs sequenced per sample and were expressed as counts per million. VDJdb, accessed 1 November 2021, was searched for CMV, EBV and SARS-CoV-2 annotated TCRs, with TCRs annotated for multiple antigens excluded. The public reads were run again by TCRdb, first through fastp at Q25 and then through MiXCR, and only productive beta chains were kept. A single entry per CDR3 protein holds the most common genes and DNA from its merged rows. For this entry, the V and J calls and clone size follow TCRdb and not the study's own pipeline. Within this sample are tens of thousands of distinct CDR3 sequences, with approximately 5.9% of them counted one time only. The ten largest make up more than 7.5% of the sample.

A case-control design nested within a healthcare worker cohort in London, UK, was used, with weekly nasopharyngeal swab PCR tests and blood sampling performed. Healthcare workers were recruited during the week of the UK lockdown, between 23 and 31 March 2020, and followed weekly for up to roughly 16 weeks. Summary of the overall study and its limitations: Matching against VDJdb was skewed toward anti-spike CD8 responses, likely underestimated virus-specific expansions, and missed private and CD4 specificities.

The source of this sequence is an adult who was a healthcare worker with PCR-confirmed SARS-CoV-2 infection or an uninfected control (not recorded which). The starting material was whole blood, obtained at baseline.

The DNA sequence is TGTGCCAGCAGCTTGATACGAGCCCCCGGCACAGATACGCAGTATTTT. Translated, it gives CASSLIRAPGTDTQYF. The chain employs TRBV7-3 and TRBJ2-3; the D gene is not confidently resolved. Trimming at the junction amounts to 3 bases on V and 1 base on J, and the germline ends lie 14 bases apart. For CDR1 and CDR2, the germline V gene lists SGHTA and FQGTGA. Including the terminal cysteine and phenylalanine, the CDR3 comprises 16 residues. CDR3 DNA is the only sequence kept; it has 48 bases, read in frame from the first base. The CDR3 plus the reference TRBV7-3 and TRBJ2-3 genes for the other parts give the full variable domain: GAGVSQTPSNKVTEKGKYVELRCDPISGHTALYWYRQSLGQGPEFLIYFQGTGAADDSGLPNDRFFAVRPEGSVSTLKIQRTERGDSAVYLCASSLIRAPGTDTQYFGPGTRLTVL.